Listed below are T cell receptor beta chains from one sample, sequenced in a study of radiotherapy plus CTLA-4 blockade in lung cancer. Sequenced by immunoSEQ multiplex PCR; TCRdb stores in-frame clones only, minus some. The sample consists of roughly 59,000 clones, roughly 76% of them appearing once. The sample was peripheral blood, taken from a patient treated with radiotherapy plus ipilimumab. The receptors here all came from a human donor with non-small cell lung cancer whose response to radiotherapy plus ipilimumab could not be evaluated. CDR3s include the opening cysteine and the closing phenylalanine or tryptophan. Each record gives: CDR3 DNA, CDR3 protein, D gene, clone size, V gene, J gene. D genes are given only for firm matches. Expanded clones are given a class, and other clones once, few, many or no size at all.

DNA: TGTGCCAGCAGCATCTTAGAGACCCAGTACTTC; CDR3: CASSILETQYF; D: -; size: -; V: TRBV7-8; J: TRBJ2-5
DNA: TGTGCCAGCAGAGCACTACAGGGGGCTGGGGGCTACACCTTC; CDR3: CASRALQGAGGYTF; D: TRBD1; size: many; V: TRBV2; J: TRBJ1-2
DNA: TGCGCCAGCAGCCAGGGACTGGACTCGCCCGAGCAGTACTTC; CDR3: CASSQGLDSPEQYF; D: -; size: once; V: TRBV5-1; J: TRBJ2-7
DNA: TGCAGCGTTGGTACGGGAGGGTTGAATGAGCAGTTCTTC; CDR3: CSVGTGGLNEQFF; D: TRBD2; size: -; V: TRBV29-1; J: TRBJ2-1
DNA: TGTGCCTGGAGTGCCTCAAAACAGGGGGGTCAAGAGACCCAGTACTTC; CDR3: CAWSASKQGGQETQYF; D: TRBD1; size: -; V: TRBV30; J: TRBJ2-5
DNA: TGCAGCGTTGAACGCGGGAGGGCCGGGTTAGACAATGAGCAGTTCTTC; CDR3: CSVERGRAGLDNEQFF; D: TRBD2; size: -; V: TRBV29-1; J: TRBJ2-1
DNA: TGTGCCAGCAGCTTAGGAGACAGGGGCTACGAGCAGTACTTC; CDR3: CASSLGDRGYEQYF; D: TRBD1; size: once; V: TRBV7-2; J: TRBJ2-7
DNA: TGTGCCAGCAGCTTAGTGGGACAGAACTATGGCTACACCTTC; CDR3: CASSLVGQNYGYTF; D: TRBD1; size: few; V: TRBV7-9; J: TRBJ1-2
DNA: TGTGCCATCAGTGAACGGACAGGGGCTGTCGACTATGGCTACACCTTC; CDR3: CAISERTGAVDYGYTF; D: TRBD1; size: -; V: TRBV10-3; J: TRBJ1-2
DNA: TGTGCCAGCCAGAAGGGGGACACTAACACCGGGGAGCTGTTTTTT; CDR3: CASQKGDTNTGELFF; D: -; size: -; V: TRBV2; J: TRBJ2-2
DNA: TGTGCCAGCAGTGAAGCAGGGGTTCAGCCCCAGCATTTT; CDR3: CASSEAGVQPQHF; D: -; size: -; V: TRBV6-5; J: TRBJ1-5
DNA: TGTGCCAGCAGTGAGACAGCGCTCTCCTACGAGCAGTACTTC; CDR3: CASSETALSYEQYF; D: -; size: -; V: TRBV5-4; J: TRBJ2-7
DNA: TGTGCCAGCAGTTTGGGACAGAGGTACGAGCAGTACTTC; CDR3: CASSLGQRYEQYF; D: TRBD1; size: once; V: TRBV2; J: TRBJ2-7
DNA: TGTGCCAGCAGTGTCTCGAGCGGGAGCTCCTACGAGCAGTACTTC; CDR3: CASSVSSGSSYEQYF; D: TRBD2; size: -; V: TRBV6-4; J: TRBJ2-7
DNA: TGTGCCAGCAGCTTTGGGAGCACAGATACGCAGTACTTT; CDR3: CASSFGSTDTQYF; D: -; size: once; V: TRBV7-8; J: TRBJ2-3
DNA: TGTGCCTGGAGTGTAGGATTCGCGGGTTCCTATGGCTACACCTTC; CDR3: CAWSVGFAGSYGYTF; D: -; size: -; V: TRBV30; J: TRBJ1-2
DNA: TGCGCCAGCAGCTCGGGAGGGGCAGGGGTCGAAAAACTGTTTTTT; CDR3: CASSSGGAGVEKLFF; D: -; size: -; V: TRBV5-1; J: TRBJ1-4
DNA: TGTGCCAGCAGTTTGTTAGTGGAGACAGGGGAAGATTCACCCCTCCACTTT; CDR3: CASSLLVETGEDSPLHF; D: TRBD1; size: -; V: TRBV28; J: TRBJ1-6
DNA: TGTGCCAGTACAGAAACGGGGGGGGACACCCCCTACGAGCAGTACTTC; CDR3: CASTETGGDTPYEQYF; D: TRBD2; size: few; V: TRBV19; J: TRBJ2-7
DNA: TGTGCCAGCAGCTTATCAGTTAATCAGCCCCAGCATTTT; CDR3: CASSLSVNQPQHF; D: -; size: -; V: TRBV7-9; J: TRBJ1-5
DNA: TGTGCCAGCAGCTTAGCGCACAGAACCACTGAAGCTTTCTTT; CDR3: CASSLAHRTTEAFF; D: -; size: -; V: TRBV7-9; J: TRBJ1-1
DNA: TGTGCCAGCTCACCACTGGCAAACACTGAAGCTTTCTTT; CDR3: CASSPLANTEAFF; D: -; size: -; V: TRBV18; J: TRBJ1-1
DNA: TGTGCCAGCAGGACCGACAGGTCGGGGCCTGAAAAACTGTTTTTT; CDR3: CASRTDRSGPEKLFF; D: -; size: -; V: TRBV2; J: TRBJ1-4
DNA: TGCGCCAGCAGCCATAAGACAGGCCAGCCTGAAGCTTTCTTT; CDR3: CASSHKTGQPEAFF; D: -; size: -; V: TRBV4-1; J: TRBJ1-1
DNA: TGTGCCAGCAGTCGAGCAAGGGAGACTGAAGCTTTCTTT; CDR3: CASSRARETEAFF; D: -; size: -; V: TRBV6-4; J: TRBJ1-1
DNA: TGTGCCAGCAGCTTAGCGGTCAGGGTATATAATTCACCCCTCCACTTT; CDR3: CASSLAVRVYNSPLHF; D: -; size: -; V: TRBV11-2; J: TRBJ1-6
DNA: TGTGCCAGCAGCTTAGTTGGGGAGGTATGGACCGGGGAGCTGTTTTTT; CDR3: CASSLVGEVWTGELFF; D: -; size: -; V: TRBV5-5; J: TRBJ2-2
DNA: TGTGCCAGCAGTCCCCTCCTTCAAACCCGGACAGGGGGGACCGGGGAGCTGTTTTTT; CDR3: CASSPLLQTRTGGTGELFF; D: TRBD1; size: -; V: TRBV27; J: TRBJ2-2
DNA: TGTGCCAGCAGCCCCGGGCTAGCGGGGAACACCGGGGAGCTGTTTTTT; CDR3: CASSPGLAGNTGELFF; D: TRBD2; size: -; V: TRBV7-2; J: TRBJ2-2
DNA: TGCGCCAGCAGTGAGTCTGTTTTAACGAGGGCCAGGGGTACGCAGTATTTT; CDR3: CASSESVLTRARGTQYF; D: -; size: -; V: TRBV10-2; J: TRBJ2-3
DNA: TGCGCCAGCAGCCTGGGACAGATATACGAGCAGTACTTC; CDR3: CASSLGQIYEQYF; D: TRBD1; size: -; V: TRBV5-1; J: TRBJ2-7